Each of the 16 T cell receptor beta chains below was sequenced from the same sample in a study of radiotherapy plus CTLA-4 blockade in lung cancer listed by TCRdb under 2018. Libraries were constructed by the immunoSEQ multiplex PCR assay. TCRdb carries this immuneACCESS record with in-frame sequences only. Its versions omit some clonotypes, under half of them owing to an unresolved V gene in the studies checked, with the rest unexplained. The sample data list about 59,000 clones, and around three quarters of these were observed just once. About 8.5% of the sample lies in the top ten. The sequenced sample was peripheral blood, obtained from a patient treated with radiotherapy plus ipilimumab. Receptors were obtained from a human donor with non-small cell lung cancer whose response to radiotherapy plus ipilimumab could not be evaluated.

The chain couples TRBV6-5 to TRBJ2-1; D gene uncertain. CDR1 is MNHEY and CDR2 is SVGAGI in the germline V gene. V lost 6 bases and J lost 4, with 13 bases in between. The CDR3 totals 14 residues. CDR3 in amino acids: CASRQISLYNEQFF. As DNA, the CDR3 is TGTGCCAGCAGACAAATTTCATTATACAATGAGCAGTTCTTC.

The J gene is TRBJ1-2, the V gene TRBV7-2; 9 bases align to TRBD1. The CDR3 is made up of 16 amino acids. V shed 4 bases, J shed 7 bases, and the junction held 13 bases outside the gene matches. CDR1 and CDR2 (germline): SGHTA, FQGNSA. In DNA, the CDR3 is TGTGCCAGCAGCTCACTTAACCCACAGACAGGGGGTGGCTACACCTTC. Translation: CASSSLNPQTGGGYTF.

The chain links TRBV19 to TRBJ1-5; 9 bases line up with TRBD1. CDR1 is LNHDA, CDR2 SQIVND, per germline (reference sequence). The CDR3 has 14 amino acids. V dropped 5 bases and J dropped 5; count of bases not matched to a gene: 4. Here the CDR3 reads CASSSGQGHQPQHF. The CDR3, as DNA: TGTGCCAGTAGTTCCGGACAGGGGCATCAGCCCCAGCATTTT.

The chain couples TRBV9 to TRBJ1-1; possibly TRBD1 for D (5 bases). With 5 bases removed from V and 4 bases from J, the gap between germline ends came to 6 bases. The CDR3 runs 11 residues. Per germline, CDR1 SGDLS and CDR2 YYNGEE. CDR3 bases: TGTGCCAGCAGAGGGGCCACTGAAGCTTTCTTT. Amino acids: CASRGATEAFF.

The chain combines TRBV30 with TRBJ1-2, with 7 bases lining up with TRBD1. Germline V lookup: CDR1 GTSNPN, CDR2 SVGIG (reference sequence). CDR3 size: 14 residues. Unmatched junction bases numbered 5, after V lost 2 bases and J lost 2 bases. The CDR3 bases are TGTGCCTGGAGTAAGACAGGGTGGAACTATGGCTACACCTTC. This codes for CAWSKTGWNYGYTF.

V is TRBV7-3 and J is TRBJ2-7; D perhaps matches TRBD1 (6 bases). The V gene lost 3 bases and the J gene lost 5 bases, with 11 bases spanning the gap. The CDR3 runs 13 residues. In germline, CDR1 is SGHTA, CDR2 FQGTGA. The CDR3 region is CASSFDRSHEQYF. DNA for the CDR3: TGTGCCAGCAGCTTCGACAGGTCCCACGAGCAGTACTTC.

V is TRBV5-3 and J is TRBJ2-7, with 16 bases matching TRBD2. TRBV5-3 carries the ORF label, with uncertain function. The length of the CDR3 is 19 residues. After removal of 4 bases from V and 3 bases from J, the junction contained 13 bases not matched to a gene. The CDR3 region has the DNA TGTGCCAGAAGCCAAACATCCGGGACTAGCGGGAGGGCGGGCTACGAGCAGTACTTC. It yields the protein CARSQTSGTSGRAGYEQYF.

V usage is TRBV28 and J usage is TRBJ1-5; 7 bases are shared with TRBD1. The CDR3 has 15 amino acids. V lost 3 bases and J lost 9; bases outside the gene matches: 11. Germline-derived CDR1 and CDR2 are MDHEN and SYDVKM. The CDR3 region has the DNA TGTGCCAGCAGTTTTGTAGGGGGCGTCCCGAGGCCCCAGCATTTT. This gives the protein CASSFVGGVPRPQHF.

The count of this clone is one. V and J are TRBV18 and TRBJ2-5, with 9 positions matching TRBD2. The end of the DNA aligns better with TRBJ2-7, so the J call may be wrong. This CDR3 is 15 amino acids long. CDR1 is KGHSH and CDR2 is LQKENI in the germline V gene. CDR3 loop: CASSPPAGGPHEQYF. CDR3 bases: TGTGCCAGCTCACCACCCGCGGGAGGGCCGCACGAGCAGTACTTC.

Here the CDR3 reads CASSRLAGANTGELFF. The CDR3 region has the DNA TGTGCCAGCAGTAGACTAGCGGGGGCGAACACCGGGGAGCTGTTTTTT. The chain joins TRBV2 to TRBJ2-2; 12 bases agree with TRBD2. The germline V gene has CDR1 SNHLY and CDR2 FYNNEI. Trimming took 5 bases from V and 0 from J; bases not matched to a gene: 1. The CDR3 is 16 residues long.

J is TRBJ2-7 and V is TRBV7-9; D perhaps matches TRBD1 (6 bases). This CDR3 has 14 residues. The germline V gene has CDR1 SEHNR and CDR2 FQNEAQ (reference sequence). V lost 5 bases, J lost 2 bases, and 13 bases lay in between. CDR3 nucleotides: TGTGCCAGCAGCCCGAGGGACATTCCCTACGAGCAGTACTTC. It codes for CASSPRDIPYEQYF. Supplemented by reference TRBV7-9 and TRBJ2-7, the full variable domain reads DTGVSQNPRHKITKRGQNVTFRCDPISEHNRLYWYRQTLGQGPEFLTYFQNEAQLEKSRLLSDRFSAERPKGSFSTLEIQRTEQGDSAMYLCASSPRDIPYEQYFGPGTRLTVT.

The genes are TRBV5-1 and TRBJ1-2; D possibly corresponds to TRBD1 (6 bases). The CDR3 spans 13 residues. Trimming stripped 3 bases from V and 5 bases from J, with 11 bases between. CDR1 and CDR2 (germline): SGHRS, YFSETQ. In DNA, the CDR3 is TGCGCCAGCAGCTCAGGACAGACTTATGGCTACACCTTC. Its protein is CASSSGQTYGYTF.

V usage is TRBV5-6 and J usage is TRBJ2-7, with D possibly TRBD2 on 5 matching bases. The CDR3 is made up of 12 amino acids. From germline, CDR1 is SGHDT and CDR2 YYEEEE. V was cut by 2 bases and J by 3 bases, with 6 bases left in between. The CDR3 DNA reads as TGTGCCAGCAGCTTCCGGGGCTACGAGCAGTACTTC. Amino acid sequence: CASSFRGYEQYF. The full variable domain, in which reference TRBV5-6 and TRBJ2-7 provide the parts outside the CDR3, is DAGVTQSPTHLIKTRGQQVTLRCSPKSGHDTVSWYQQALGQGPQFIFQYYEEEERQRGNFPDRFSGHQFPNYSSELNVNALLLGDSALYLCASSFRGYEQYFGPGTRLTVT.

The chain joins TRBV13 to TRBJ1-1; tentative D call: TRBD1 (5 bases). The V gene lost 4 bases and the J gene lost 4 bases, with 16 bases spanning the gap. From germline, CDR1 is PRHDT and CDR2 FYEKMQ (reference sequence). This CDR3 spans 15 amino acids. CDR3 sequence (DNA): TGTGCCAGCAGCTCCCCGACAGAGTCGTTCACTGAAGCTTTCTTT. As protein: CASSSPTESFTEAFF.

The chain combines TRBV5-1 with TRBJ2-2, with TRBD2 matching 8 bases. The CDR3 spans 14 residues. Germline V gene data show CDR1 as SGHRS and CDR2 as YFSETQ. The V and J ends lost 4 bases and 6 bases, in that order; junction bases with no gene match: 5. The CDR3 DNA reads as TGCGCCAGCAGCCCCGGGGGGGGGTCCGGGGAGCTGTTTTTT. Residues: CASSPGGGSGELFF.

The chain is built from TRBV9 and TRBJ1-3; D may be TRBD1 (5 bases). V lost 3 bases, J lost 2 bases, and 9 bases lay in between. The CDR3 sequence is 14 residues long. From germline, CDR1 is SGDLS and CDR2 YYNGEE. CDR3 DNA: TGTGCCAGCAGCGCCGGGGGAGCTGGAAACACCATATATTTT. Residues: CASSAGGAGNTIYF.